The 18 T cell receptor beta chains given below trace back to one sample, sequenced in a study of identical twins. Each CDR3 protein gets one entry after TCRdb re-called the 5' RACE reads with MiXCR. The sample lists around 490,000 distinct CDR3 sequences, about 13% seen once, with more than 0.8% in the top ten. These same records also appear under a second study, on yellow fever vaccine responses in identical twins.

The specimen was CD4+ T cells sorted from blood. These receptors all stem from a young woman in good health.

Ten or more counts support this clonotype. The chain has TRBV12-3 or TRBV12-4 and TRBJ1-6, with 8 bases that match TRBD1. The CDR3 contains 14 residues. The ends lost 8 bases at V and 7 bases at J; junction bases unmatched: 7. This chain's CDR3 is CASGPGQENSPLHF. CDR3 nucleotide sequence: TGTGCCAGCGGGCCGGGACAGGAGAATTCACCCCTCCACTTT.

CDR3 sequence: CASEDRGRTDTQYF. As DNA, the CDR3 is TGTGCCAGCGAAGACAGGGGTAGAACAGATACGCAGTATTTT. The chain recombines TRBV2 with TRBJ2-3, with 8 bases identical to TRBD1. The CDR3 is 14 amino acids. The trim removed 8 bases at V and 3 bases at J, leaving 7 bases unmatched. Per the germline V gene, CDR1 is SNHLY and CDR2 is FYNNEI.

This clonotype was observed many times. V and J are TRBV5-1 and TRBJ2-7; no definite D call. CDR3 length: 13 residues. Looked up from germline, CDR1 is SGHRS and CDR2 is YFSETQ. The germline V and J ends were trimmed by 0 bases and 2 bases, with 6 bases remaining between them. CDR3 nucleotides: TGCGCCAGCAGCTTGGACAAGCCCTACGAGCAGTACTTC. It encodes CASSLDKPYEQYF.

This chain connects TRBV12-3 or TRBV12-4 to TRBJ1-2; D is uncertain. The CDR3 has 13 residues. V shed 5 bases and J shed 6 bases, with 13 bases lying between them. Here the CDR3 reads CASSPRTVHGYTF. As DNA, the CDR3 is TGTGCCAGCAGTCCTCGGACGGTTCATGGCTACACCTTC.

This clonotype was seen a few times. This chain links TRBV6-2 or TRBV6-3 with TRBJ2-2; D unresolved. V was pared by 7 bases and J by 4 bases, with 10 bases between. CDR3 length equals 13 residues. In germline, CDR1 is MNHEY, CDR2 SVGEGT. CDR3 nucleotide sequence: TGTGCCAGCACTGTGGAAACCACCGGGGAGCTGTTTTTT. It codes for CASTVETTGELFF.

The table lists this clonotype with a few counts. The J gene is TRBJ2-7, the V gene TRBV4-1; TRBD1 agrees at 10 bases. The CDR3 is 17 residues long. V was pared by 2 bases and J by 4 bases, with 11 bases of the junction left unmatched. Germline CDR1 and CDR2: MGHRA and YSYEKL. CDR3 sequence reads: CASSQNTGTGEKYEQYF. The DNA for the CDR3 is TGCGCCAGCAGCCAAAACACCGGGACAGGGGAAAAATACGAGCAGTACTTC.

For the CDR3, the DNA is TGTGCCAGCAGCCAATTAGGGAAGACGGGCGGGAGGGCGAATGAGCAGTTCTTC. This gives the protein CASSQLGKTGGRANEQFF. The chain carries TRBV14 and TRBJ2-1, with 9 bases fitting TRBD2. Germline V gene sequence: CDR1 SGHDN, CDR2 FVKESK. The CDR3 length is 18 residues. V shed 2 bases and J 7 bases; nucleotides not matched to a gene: 15.

This clonotype turned up a few times. The chain employs TRBV12-3 or TRBV12-4 and TRBJ2-6; a weak D match, TRBD1 (5 bases). This CDR3 has 15 residues. Trimming stripped 6 bases from V and 4 bases from J, with 13 bases between. In nucleotides, the CDR3 is TGTGCCAGCAGACCCTCAGGGCCCGGGGCCAACGTCCTGACTTTC. Translated, it gives CASRPSGPGANVLTF.

This clonotype has more than one count but fewer than ten. The chain has TRBV7-2 and TRBJ2-7; perhaps TRBD2 as D (6 bases). V gave up 3 bases and J gave up 0 bases, with 9 bases separating them. The CDR3 has 14 residues. Germline assignment: CDR1 SGHTA and CDR2 FQGNSA. The CDR3 sequence: CASSFGTFSYEQYF. The CDR3 DNA sequence: TGTGCCAGCAGCTTTGGGACTTTCTCCTACGAGCAGTACTTC.

A few counts support this clonotype. The chain recombines TRBV20-1 with TRBJ2-3, with 7 bases matching TRBD1. The CDR3 totals 15 residues. From germline, CDR1 is DFQATT and CDR2 SNEGSKA (reference sequence). V gave up 6 bases and J gave up 4 bases; unmatched junction bases: 13. The CDR3 is CSAKTGAGKADTQYF. For the CDR3, the DNA is TGCAGTGCCAAAACAGGGGCCGGAAAGGCAGATACGCAGTATTTT.

The chain carries TRBV28 and TRBJ2-5; no reliable D call. Germline V gene sequence: CDR1 MDHEN, CDR2 SYDVKM. This CDR3 contains 12 residues. Trimming took 8 bases from V and 4 from J, leaving 11 bases between them. The CDR3 region is CASLSLGETQYF. In DNA form, the CDR3 reads TGTGCCAGCTTGTCCCTGGGAGAGACCCAGTACTTC.

This clonotype was seen a few times. V and J are TRBV14 and TRBJ2-2, with D possibly being TRBD1 (6 bases). The CDR3 is 14 residues long. V lost 2 bases and J lost 8, with 12 bases in between. Germline CDR1 reads SGHDN; CDR2 reads FVKESK. The CDR3 bases are TGTGCCAGCAGCCAACCTTTCACAGGGGGGGAGCTGTTTTTT. Protein product: CASSQPFTGGELFF.

This clonotype was recorded many times. The gene calls are TRBV12-3 or TRBV12-4 and TRBJ2-3; 8 bases are a match to TRBD1. The CDR3 is 16 amino acids. V was clipped by 5 bases and J by 2 bases; unmatched bases: 9. The CDR3 DNA sequence: TGTGCCAGCAGTCTCGGGGACAGGCGTAACACAGATACGCAGTATTTT. Translating gives CASSLGDRRNTDTQYF.

The chain uses TRBV19 and TRBJ2-1; D is perhaps TRBD1 or TRBD2 (5 bases each). V lost 6 bases, J lost 6 bases, and 18 bases lay in between. There are 15 residues in the CDR3. The germline V gene has CDR1 LNHDA and CDR2 SQIVND (reference sequence). The CDR3 sequence is CASSRNFQGRNEQFF. CDR3 nucleotide sequence: TGTGCCAGTAGCCGAAATTTTCAGGGACGCAATGAGCAGTTCTTC.

At least ten counts were recorded for this clonotype. This chain uses TRBV29-1 with TRBJ1-1; possible D gene TRBD1, 5 bases. CDR3 size: 13 residues. The V gene lost 7 bases and the J gene lost 4 bases, with 16 bases spanning the gap. Germline CDR1 reads SQVTM; CDR2 reads ANQGSEA. The CDR3 region is CSASGGKSTEAFF. The CDR3, as DNA: TGCAGCGCAAGTGGGGGGAAGAGCACTGAAGCTTTCTTT.

The V call is TRBV6-5, the J call TRBJ1-1, with D possibly TRBD1 on 6 matching bases. CDR1 and CDR2 from the germline V gene are MNHEY and SVGAGI. CDR3 length: 15 residues. V was shortened by 2 bases and J by 0 bases, with 10 bases between the two germline ends. CDR3: CASSYRGLMNTEAFF. As DNA, the CDR3 is TGTGCCAGCAGTTACCGGGGGCTAATGAACACTGAAGCTTTCTTT.

A few counts support this clonotype. This sequence joins TRBV6-4 and TRBJ1-1; 9 bases match TRBD1. The CDR3 is 14 amino acids. Germline assignment: CDR1 MRHNA and CDR2 SNTAGT. With V trimmed by 6 bases and J by 1 base, 3 bases remained unmatched. The DNA of the CDR3 is TGTGCCAGCAGGGGACAGGGAGGGAACACTGAAGCTTTCTTT. Translation: CASRGQGGNTEAFF.

This clonotype showed up just a few times. This chain uses TRBV7-2 with TRBJ2-7, with D possibly called TRBD1 or TRBD2 (5 bases each). The CDR3 has 13 residues. V shed 2 bases and J shed 5 bases, with 10 bases lying between them. Germline-derived CDR1 and CDR2 are SGHTA and FQGNSA. CDR3 in DNA: TGTGCCAGCAGCTTAATCGAGGGGCACGAGCAGTACTTC. As protein: CASSLIEGHEQYF.